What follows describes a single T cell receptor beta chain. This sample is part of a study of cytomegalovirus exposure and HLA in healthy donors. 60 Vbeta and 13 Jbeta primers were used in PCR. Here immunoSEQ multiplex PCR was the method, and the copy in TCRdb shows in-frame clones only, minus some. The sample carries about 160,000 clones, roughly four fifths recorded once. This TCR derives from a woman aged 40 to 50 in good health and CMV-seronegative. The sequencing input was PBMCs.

The CDR3 coding sequence is TGTGCCAGCAGCCGCCTGGGCAAAAGCGGGAGGCCTAACAATGAGCAGTTCTTC. Translating gives CASSRLGKSGRPNNEQFF. This chain uses TRBV13 with TRBJ2-1; 9 bases fit TRBD2. Germline V gene sequence: CDR1 PRHDT, CDR2 FYEKMQ (reference sequence). With V trimmed by 5 bases and J by 5 bases, 16 bases remained unmatched. The CDR3 has 18 amino acids.